Listed below are T cell receptor beta chains from one sample, sequenced in a study of T cell responses to AZD1222 COVID-19 vaccine. Produced via immunoSEQ multiplex PCR; TCRdb's table is partial and in-frame only. The data contain roughly 110,000 clones, about 85% of them singletons. The sequencing here drew on peripheral blood, taken on day 0 of AZD1222 vaccination. These receptors all stem from an adult in good health. The CDR3 runs from the conserved cysteine through the conserved F or W. The D gene is left open where the match is weak. Expanded clones are given a class, and other clones once, few, many or no size at all.

clone_size	d_call	v_call	j_call	cdr3_nt	cdr3_aa
-	-	TRBV7-6	TRBJ1-4	TGTGCCAGCAGCTTAAGCGGCGGGCGGGAAAAACTGTTTTTT	CASSLSGGREKLFF
-	TRBD2	TRBV14	TRBJ2-5	TGTGCCAGCAGCCAAGCGAGACTAGCGGGGGGCCAAGAGACCCAGTACTTC	CASSQARLAGGQETQYF
-	TRBD1	TRBV18	TRBJ2-2	TGTGCCAGCTCACCACAGGGGGCCGGAACCGGGGAGCTGTTTTTT	CASSPQGAGTGELFF
-	-	TRBV5-4	TRBJ1-1	TGTGCCAGCAGATTACAGGGCTTGAACACTGAAGCTTTCTTT	CASRLQGLNTEAFF
-	-	TRBV11-1	TRBJ1-3	TGTGCCAGCAGCCCCCGGGACTGGAACGCTGGAAACACCATATATTTT	CASSPRDWNAGNTIYF
-	-	TRBV6-5	TRBJ1-1	TGTGCCAGCAGTTACTCCAGGAACACTGAAGCTTTCTTT	CASSYSRNTEAFF
-	TRBD1	TRBV7-2	TRBJ1-2	TGTGCCAGCAGCTTAAAAACTGGGACAGCTTATGGCTACACCTTC	CASSLKTGTAYGYTF
-	-	TRBV29-1	TRBJ2-5	TGCAGCGGGACAGCGGGGCGGGGGGAGACCCAGTACTTC	CSGTAGRGETQYF
-	-	TRBV6-2/TRBV6-3	TRBJ2-2	TGTGCCAGCAGTTACCCTTTCTTGCGGGACGGGGAGCTGTTTTTT	CASSYPFLRDGELFF
-	-	TRBV4-1	TRBJ1-6	TGCGCCAGCACCAAAGGTCCTAATGCACCCCTCCACTTT	CASTKGPNAPLHF
-	-	TRBV6-2/TRBV6-3	TRBJ2-7	TGTGCCAGCAGTTACCCCGTTGTACAGGGACCAGAGCAGTACTTC	CASSYPVVQGPEQYF
-	TRBD1	TRBV7-2	TRBJ1-2	TGTGCCAGCACATACAGGGGGCCGAGAGTTATCAACCATGGCTACACCTTC	CASTYRGPRVINHGYTF
-	-	TRBV6-6	TRBJ2-3	TGTGCCAGCAGCTCCGGGCAGGGACGTGCAAATACGCAGTATTTT	CASSSGQGRANTQYF
-	TRBD1	TRBV6-2/TRBV6-3	TRBJ1-5	TGTGCCAGCAGTTATGCCGAGGACAGGGGAGGTTATCAGCCCCAGCATTTT	CASSYAEDRGGYQPQHF
-	-	TRBV7-9	TRBJ1-2	TGTGCCAGCAGCGCCTCAGAAACCTATGGCTACACCTTC	CASSASETYGYTF
-	-	TRBV15	TRBJ2-1	TGTGCCACCAGCAGAGCAGTCTACAATGAGCAGTTCTTC	CATSRAVYNEQFF
few	TRBD1	TRBV7-2	TRBJ1-3	TGTGCCAGCAGCTTAGACCGGTCATGGGGACAGGTTCGAAACACCATATATTTT	CASSLDRSWGQVRNTIYF
-	TRBD1	TRBV6-5	TRBJ1-2	TGTGCCAGCACTCAGGGGGGCTATGGCTACACCTTC	CASTQGGYGYTF
-	-	TRBV14	TRBJ2-1	TGTGCCAGCAGCCAGAGGGACGGATACGACGGCCAGTTCTTC	CASSQRDGYDGQFF
-	TRBD1	TRBV4-3	TRBJ1-4	TGCGCCAGCAGCCAATTGGGTAGGGACAGGGTGAAAAAACTGTTTTTT	CASSQLGRDRVKKLFF
once	TRBD1	TRBV19	TRBJ1-5	TGTGCCAGTATCACAGGGGGCGCAGGACAGCCCCAGCATTTT	CASITGGAGQPQHF
-	-	TRBV6-1	TRBJ1-1	TGTGCCAGCAGTGAAGTACAATCAAACACTGAAGCTTTCTTT	CASSEVQSNTEAFF
-	-	TRBV27	TRBJ1-2	TGTGCCAGCAGTTTAGGCACAGGGCTAGGCTACACCTTC	CASSLGTGLGYTF